The 3 T cell receptor beta chains presented below share a single source sample, sequenced in a study of T cell responses to AZD1222 COVID-19 vaccine. Data came from immunoSEQ multiplex PCR; TCRdb stores just in-frame clones and leaves some out. The repertoire holds about 150,000 clones, with 90% to 95% as singletons. This material consisted of peripheral blood, taken on day 0 of AZD1222 vaccination. These receptors all stem from an adult in good health.

J is TRBJ1-1 and V is TRBV5-5; TRBD1 agrees at 8 bases. Trimming at V came to 2 bases and at J to 4 bases, leaving 1 base not matched to a gene. The germline gives CDR1 SGHKS, CDR2 YYEKEE (reference sequence). CDR3 size: 13 residues. CDR3 sequence reads: CASSFTGGTEAFF. In DNA form, the CDR3 reads TGTGCCAGCAGCTTTACAGGGGGCACTGAAGCTTTCTTT.

This clone was recorded only once. The CDR3 spells CSVDGGSSYNEQFF. As DNA, the CDR3 is TGCAGCGTTGACGGCGGAAGCTCCTACAATGAGCAGTTCTTC. The chain employs TRBV29-1 and TRBJ2-1; no clear D gene. The V end was cut by 3 bases, the J end by 0 bases, with 9 bases between. Looked up from germline, CDR1 is SQVTM and CDR2 is ANQGSEA. The CDR3 totals 14 residues.

The chain recombines TRBV4-1 with TRBJ2-2; D gene ambiguous. V was clipped by 3 bases and J by 4 bases, with 9 bases between them. The CDR3 spans 14 residues. The germline V gene encodes CDR1 MGHRA and CDR2 YSYEKL. In nucleotides, the CDR3 is TGCGCCAGCAGCCAGTATGTGGGCACCGGGGAGCTGTTTTTT. It encodes CASSQYVGTGELFF.